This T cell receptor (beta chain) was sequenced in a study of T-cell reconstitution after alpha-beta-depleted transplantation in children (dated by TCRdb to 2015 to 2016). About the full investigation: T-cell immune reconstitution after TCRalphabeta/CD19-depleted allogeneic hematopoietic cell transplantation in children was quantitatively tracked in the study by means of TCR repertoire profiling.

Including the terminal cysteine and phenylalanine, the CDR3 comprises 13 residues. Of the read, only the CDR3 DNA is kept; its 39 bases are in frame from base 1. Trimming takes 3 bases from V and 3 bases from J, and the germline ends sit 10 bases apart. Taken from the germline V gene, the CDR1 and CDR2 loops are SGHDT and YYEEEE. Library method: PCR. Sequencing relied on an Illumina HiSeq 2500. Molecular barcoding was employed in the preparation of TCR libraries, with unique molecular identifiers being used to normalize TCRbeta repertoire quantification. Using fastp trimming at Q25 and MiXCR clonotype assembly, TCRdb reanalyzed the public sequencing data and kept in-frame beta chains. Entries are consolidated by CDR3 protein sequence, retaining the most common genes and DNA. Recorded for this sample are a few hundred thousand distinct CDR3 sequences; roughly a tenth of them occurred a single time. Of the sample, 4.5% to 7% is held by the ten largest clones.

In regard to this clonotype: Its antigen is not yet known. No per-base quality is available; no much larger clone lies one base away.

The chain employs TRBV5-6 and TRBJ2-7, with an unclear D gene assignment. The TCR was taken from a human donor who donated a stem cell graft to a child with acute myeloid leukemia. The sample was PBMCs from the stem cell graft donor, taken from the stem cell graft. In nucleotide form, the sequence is TGTGCCAGCAGCTCCGACTCTGGCTACGAGCAGTACTTC. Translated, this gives CASSSDSGYEQYF.